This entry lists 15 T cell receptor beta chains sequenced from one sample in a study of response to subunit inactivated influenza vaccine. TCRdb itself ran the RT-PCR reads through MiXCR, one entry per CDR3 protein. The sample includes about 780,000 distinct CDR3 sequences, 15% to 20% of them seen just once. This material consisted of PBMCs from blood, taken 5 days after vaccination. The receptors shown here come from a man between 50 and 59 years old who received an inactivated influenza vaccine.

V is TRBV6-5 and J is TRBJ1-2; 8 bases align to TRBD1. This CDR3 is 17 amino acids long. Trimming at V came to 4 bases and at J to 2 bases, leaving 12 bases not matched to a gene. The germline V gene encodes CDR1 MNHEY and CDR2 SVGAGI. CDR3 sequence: CASSSGTGQLINYGYTF. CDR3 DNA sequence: TGTGCCAGCAGTTCCGGGACAGGACAATTAATAAACTATGGCTACACCTTC.

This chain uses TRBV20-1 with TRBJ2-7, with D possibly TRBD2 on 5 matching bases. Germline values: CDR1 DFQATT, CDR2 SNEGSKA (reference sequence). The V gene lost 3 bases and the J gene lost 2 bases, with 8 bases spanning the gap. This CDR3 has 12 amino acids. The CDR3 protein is CSASETTYEQYF. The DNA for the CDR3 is TGCAGTGCTAGTGAGACTACCTACGAGCAGTACTTC.

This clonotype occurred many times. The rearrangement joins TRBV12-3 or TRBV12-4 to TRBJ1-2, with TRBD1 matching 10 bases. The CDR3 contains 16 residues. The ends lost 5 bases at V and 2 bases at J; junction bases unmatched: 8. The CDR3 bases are TGTGCCAGCAGTCCTAACCCGGGACAGGGGAACTATGGCTACACCTTC. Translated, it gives CASSPNPGQGNYGYTF.

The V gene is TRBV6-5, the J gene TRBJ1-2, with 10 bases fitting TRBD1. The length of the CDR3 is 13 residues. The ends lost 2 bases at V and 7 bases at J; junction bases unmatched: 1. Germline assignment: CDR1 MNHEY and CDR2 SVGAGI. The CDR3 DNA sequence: TGTGCCAGCAGTTACAGGACAGGGGGTGGCTACACCTTC. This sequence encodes CASSYRTGGGYTF.

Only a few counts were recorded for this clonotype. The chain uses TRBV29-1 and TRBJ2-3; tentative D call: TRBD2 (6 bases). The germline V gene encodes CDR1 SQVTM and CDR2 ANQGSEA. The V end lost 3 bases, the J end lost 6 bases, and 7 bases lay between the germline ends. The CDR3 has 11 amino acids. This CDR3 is CSVDAGDTQYF. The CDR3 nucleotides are TGCAGCGTTGATGCGGGGGATACGCAGTATTTT.

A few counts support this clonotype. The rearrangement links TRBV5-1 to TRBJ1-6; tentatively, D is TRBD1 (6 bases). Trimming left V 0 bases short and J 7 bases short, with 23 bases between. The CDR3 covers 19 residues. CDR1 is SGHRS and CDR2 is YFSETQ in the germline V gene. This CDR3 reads CASSLDRRGNREGNSPLHF. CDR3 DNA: TGCGCCAGCAGCTTGGATCGTAGGGGAAACAGGGAGGGCAATTCACCCCTCCACTTT.

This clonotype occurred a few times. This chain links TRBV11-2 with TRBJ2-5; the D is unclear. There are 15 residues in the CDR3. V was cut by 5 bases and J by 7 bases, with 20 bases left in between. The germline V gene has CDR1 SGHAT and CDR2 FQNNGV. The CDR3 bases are TGTGCCAGCAGCGAGTGGTCCAGAACCCTAGGGACCCAGTACTTC. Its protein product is CASSEWSRTLGTQYF.

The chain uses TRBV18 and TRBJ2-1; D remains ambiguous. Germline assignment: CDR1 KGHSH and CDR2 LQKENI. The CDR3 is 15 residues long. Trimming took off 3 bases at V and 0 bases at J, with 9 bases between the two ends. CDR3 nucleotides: TGTGCCAGCTCACCGGCCCTAAGCTCCTACAATGAGCAGTTCTTC. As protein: CASSPALSSYNEQFF.

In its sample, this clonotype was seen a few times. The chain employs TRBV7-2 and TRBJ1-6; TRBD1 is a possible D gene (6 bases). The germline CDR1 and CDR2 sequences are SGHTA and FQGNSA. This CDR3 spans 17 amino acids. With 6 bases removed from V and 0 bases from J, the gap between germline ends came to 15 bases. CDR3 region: CASSRGGTTSYNSPLHF. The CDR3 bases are TGTGCCAGCAGTAGAGGGGGGACAACCTCCTATAATTCACCCCTCCACTTT.

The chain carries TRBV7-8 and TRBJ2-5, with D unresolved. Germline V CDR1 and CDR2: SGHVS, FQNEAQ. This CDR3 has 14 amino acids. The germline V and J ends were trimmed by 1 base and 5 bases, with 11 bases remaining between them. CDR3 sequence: CASSLGVHGETQYF. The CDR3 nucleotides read TGTGCCAGCAGCTTAGGCGTCCACGGCGAGACCCAGTACTTC.

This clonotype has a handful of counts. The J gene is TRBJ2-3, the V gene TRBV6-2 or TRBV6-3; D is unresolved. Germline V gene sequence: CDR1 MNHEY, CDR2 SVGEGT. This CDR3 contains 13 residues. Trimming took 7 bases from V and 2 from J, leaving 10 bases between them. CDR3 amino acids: CASIGSLTDTQYF. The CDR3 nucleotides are TGTGCCAGCATCGGATCTCTCACAGATACGCAGTATTTT.

The CDR3 sequence: CSATRGVGNEKLFF. The CDR3 DNA follows: TGCAGTGCTACCAGGGGCGTTGGTAATGAAAAACTGTTTTTT. J is TRBJ1-4 and V is TRBV20-1; D may be TRBD1 (6 bases). The CDR3 runs 14 residues. Germline CDR1 and CDR2: DFQATT and SNEGSKA (reference sequence). Trimming took 4 bases from V and 4 from J, leaving 13 bases between them.

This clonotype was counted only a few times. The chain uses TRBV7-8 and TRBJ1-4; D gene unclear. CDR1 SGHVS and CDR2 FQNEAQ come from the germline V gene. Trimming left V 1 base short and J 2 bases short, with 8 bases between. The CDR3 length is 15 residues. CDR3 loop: CASSLVGLTNEKLFF. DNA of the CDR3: TGTGCCAGCAGCTTAGTCGGCCTGACTAATGAAAAACTGTTTTTT.

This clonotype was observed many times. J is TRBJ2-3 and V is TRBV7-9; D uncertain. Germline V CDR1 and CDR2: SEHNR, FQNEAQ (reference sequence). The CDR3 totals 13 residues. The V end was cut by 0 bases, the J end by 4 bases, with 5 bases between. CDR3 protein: CASSLAGSDTQYF. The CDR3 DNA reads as TGTGCCAGCAGCTTAGCAGGGTCAGATACGCAGTATTTT. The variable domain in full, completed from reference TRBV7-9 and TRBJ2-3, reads DTGVSQNPRHKITKRGQNVTFRCDPISEHNRLYWYRQTLGQGPEFLTYFQNEAQLEKSRLLSDRFSAERPKGSFSTLEIQRTEQGDSAMYLCASSLAGSDTQYFGPGTRLTVL.

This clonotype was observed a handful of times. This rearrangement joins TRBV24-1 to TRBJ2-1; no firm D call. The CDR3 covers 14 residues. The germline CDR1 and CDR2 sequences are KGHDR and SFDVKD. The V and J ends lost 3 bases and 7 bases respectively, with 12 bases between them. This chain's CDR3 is CATSDPQTRNEQFF. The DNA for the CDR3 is TGTGCCACCAGTGATCCTCAGACCAGGAATGAGCAGTTCTTC.